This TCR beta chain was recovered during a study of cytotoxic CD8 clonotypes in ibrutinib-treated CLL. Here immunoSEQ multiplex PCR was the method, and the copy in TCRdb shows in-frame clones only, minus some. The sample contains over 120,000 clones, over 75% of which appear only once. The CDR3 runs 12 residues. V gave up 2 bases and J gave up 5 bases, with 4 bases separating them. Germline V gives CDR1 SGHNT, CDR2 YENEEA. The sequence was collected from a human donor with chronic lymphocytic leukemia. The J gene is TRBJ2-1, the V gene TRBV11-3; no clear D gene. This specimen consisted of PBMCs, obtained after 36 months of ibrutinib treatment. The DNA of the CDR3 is TGTGCCAGCAGCTTAACTAACAATGAGCAGTTCTTC. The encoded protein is CASSLTNNEQFF.